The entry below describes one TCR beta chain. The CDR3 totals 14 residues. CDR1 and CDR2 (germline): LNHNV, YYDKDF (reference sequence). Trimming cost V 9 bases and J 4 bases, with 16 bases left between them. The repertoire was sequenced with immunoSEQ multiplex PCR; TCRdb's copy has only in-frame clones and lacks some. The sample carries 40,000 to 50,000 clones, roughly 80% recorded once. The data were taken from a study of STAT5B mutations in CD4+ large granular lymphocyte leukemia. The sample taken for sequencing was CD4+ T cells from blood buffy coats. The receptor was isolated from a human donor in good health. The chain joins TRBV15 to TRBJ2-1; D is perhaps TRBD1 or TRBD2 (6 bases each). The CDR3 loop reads CATSLRGRYNEQFF. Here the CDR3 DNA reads TGTGCCACATCCCTGAGGGGGAGGTACAATGAGCAGTTCTTC.